These T cell receptor beta chains were read from a single sample in a study of T cells in Graves' hyperthyroidism and ophthalmopathy. TCRdb re-derived calls from the multiplex PCR reads in MiXCR, one entry per CDR3 protein. This table holds roughly 380,000 distinct CDR3 sequences, 14% found once. The material sequenced was blood. These receptors were obtained from a woman aged 60-75 years with Graves' hyperthyroidism. Both conserved end residues are part of each CDR3. The D gene is left open where the match is weak. The size of a clone is reported for some rows only, either as once, few or many, or as a class for expanded clones.

size,D,V,length,J,DNA,CDR3
-,-,TRBV5-1,15,TRBJ2-1,TGCGCCAGCAGCTTGGAGATGGGGGCCTACAATGAGCAGTTCTTC,CASSLEMGAYNEQFF
many,-,TRBV20-1,13,TRBJ2-4,TGCAGTGCTAGAGATCCCCTACTAAACATTCAGTACTTC,CSARDPLLNIQYF
many,-,TRBV2,15,TRBJ1-1,TGTGCCAGCAGTGTTATGGATAACAGGGTCTCTGAAGCTTTCTTT,CASSVMDNRVSEAFF
-,-,TRBV19,15,TRBJ1-5,TGTGCCAGTAGCGACCGGGGATATAGCAATCAGCCCCAGCATTTT,CASSDRGYSNQPQHF
many,-,TRBV5-1,15,TRBJ2-4,TGCGCCAGCAGCTTGTTCCCGGAGGGAGTAAACATTCAGTACTTC,CASSLFPEGVNIQYF
-,-,TRBV11-2,15,TRBJ1-2,TGTGCCAGCAGCTTAGAGGGGGGCAGTCGGAATGGCTACACCTTC,CASSLEGGSRNGYTF
few,-,TRBV6-1,11,TRBJ2-3,TGTGCCAGCACGGGGCAGATTACGCAGTATTTT,CASTGQITQYF
many,TRBD1,TRBV6-2/TRBV6-3,16,TRBJ1-1,TGTGCCAGCACTCCGGACAGGGGCGTTGGGAACACTGAAGCTTTCTTT,CASTPDRGVGNTEAFF
-,-,TRBV10-3,12,TRBJ1-2,TGTGCCATCAGTGACCGGGGAAATGGCTACACCTTC,CAISDRGNGYTF
few,TRBD2,TRBV5-4,15,TRBJ2-2,TGTGCCAGCAGTTCGTGGGCTAGCGGGAGCTTGGGGCTGTTTTTT,CASSSWASGSLGLFF
many,-,TRBV7-9,12,TRBJ2-1,TGTGCCAGCAGCCAGGGTCCCAATGAGCAGTTCTTC,CASSQGPNEQFF
-,TRBD2,TRBV24-1,17,TRBJ2-2,TGTGCCACCAGTGATCCCGGACTAGCGGGAGACACCGGGGAGCTGTTTTTT,CATSDPGLAGDTGELFF
many,-,TRBV5-8,10,TRBJ2-1,TGTGCCAGCAGCTTGGCAGGGCAGTTCTTC,CASSLAGQFF
-,-,TRBV30,14,TRBJ2-7,TGTGCCTGGAGGGGAGGACAGATCGCCCACGAGCAGTACTTC,CAWRGGQIAHEQYF
many,-,TRBV5-1,14,TRBJ2-7,TGCGCCAGCAGCTTGTCGGGGAAACCCTACGAGCAGTACTTC,CASSLSGKPYEQYF
many,-,TRBV20-1,16,TRBJ2-7,TGCAGTGCTAGAGGGTCCCCCGGGACACGACCCTACGAGCAGTACTTC,CSARGSPGTRPYEQYF
few,TRBD2,TRBV19,14,TRBJ2-3,TGTGCCAGTAGACCCGGGGCGGGAGCAGATACGCAGTATTTT,CASRPGAGADTQYF
many,-,TRBV2,13,TRBJ2-7,TGTGCCAGCAGCTATGGGCTTAGATACGAGCAGTACTTC,CASSYGLRYEQYF